The clone carrying this TCR beta chain is labeled medium-sized. The source of the sample is a study of T cell changes during pregnancy in multiple sclerosis. Germline CDR1 and CDR2: MNHEY and SVGAGI. The CDR3 sequence is 14 residues long. V lost 5 bases to trimming and J lost 7 bases; unmatched junction nucleotides: 8. The repertoire was sequenced with immunoSEQ multiplex PCR; TCRdb's copy has only in-frame clones and lacks some. Of about 40,000 clones in the sample, roughly nine tenths were seen once. This rearrangement joins TRBV6-5 to TRBJ1-2; TRBD1 agrees at 9 bases. The sample consisted of CD4+ T cells from peripheral blood mononuclear cells, taken in the first trimester of pregnancy. The sequence was collected from a female donor with multiple sclerosis, enrolled in a pregnancy study. In DNA form, the CDR3 reads TGTGCCAGCAGTGACGGGACAGGGAGGAGTGGCTACACCTTC. It encodes CASSDGTGRSGYTF.